This record looks at one TCR beta chain sequence and its context. The data were taken from a study of OX40 agonist ivuxolimab in advanced cancers. TCRdb keeps only in-frame clones here, not all; method: immunoSEQ multiplex PCR. The repertoire holds about 70,000 clones, with 82% as singletons. The source material was CD4+ or CD8+ T cells sorted from blood, sampled in a trial of the OX40 agonist ivuxolimab. The origin of this receptor is an adult with an advanced solid tumor such as melanoma, head and neck, liver or kidney cancer.

CDR3 DNA: TGTGCCAGCAGCCTAGGTCAGGGAAACACCATATATTTT. It translates to CASSLGQGNTIYF. The chain couples TRBV7-2 to TRBJ1-3; no reliable D call. The CDR3 consists of 13 residues. The V end was cut by 5 bases, the J end by 4 bases, with 9 bases between. Germline V gives CDR1 SGHTA, CDR2 FQGNSA.